This T cell receptor beta chain is from a study of patients and donors after allogeneic stem cell transplantation (dated by TCRdb to 2020 to 2022). The CDR3 has 14 amino acids, counting the end cysteine and phenylalanine. Only the CDR3 DNA stays, 42 bases, in frame from base 1. The germline V end is reduced by 6 bases and the J end by 3 bases; junction bases left unmatched: 10. CDR1 and CDR2, looked up from the germline V gene (reference sequence), are DFQATT and SNEGSKA. Libraries were built with RT-PCR. TCRdb names NextSeq 550 as the instrument used. TCRdb handled the public reads itself, with Q25 trimming in fastp and clone calling in MiXCR, and kept productive beta chains. Rows merge per CDR3 protein into single entries with the most common DNA and genes. The sample data list approximately 200,000 distinct CDR3 sequences, and 38% of these were observed just once. The top ten clonotypes cover 11% of the sample.

With regard to this clonotype: Its target antigen remains unknown. Per-base qualities were not stored, and no clone one base away is much larger.

The TCR was taken from a human donor who was either an allogeneic HSCT recipient or a stem cell or donor lymphocyte infusion donor (not recorded which). It is not recorded whose cells these are; they may come from a transplant donor. The chain employs TRBV20-1 and TRBJ2-7; 8 nucleotides in the junction match TRBD2. Material: blood, either unsorted or a sorted T cell fraction (not recorded which). The encoded CDR3 is CSATPPRGGYEQYF. The nucleotide sequence is given as TGCAGTGCCACCCCACCACGGGGGGGCTACGAGCAGTACTTC.